This T cell receptor beta chain was obtained from a study of T cell responses to AZD1222 COVID-19 vaccine. Study-wide results and caveats: Most donors were white British, females outnumbered males, and clonal diversity was possibly underestimated. Baseline antibody screening turned up just six or seven seropositive AZD1222 recipients. Repertoire sampling happened only post peak T cell response.

As regards this clone: Its antigen is still unknown.

Trimming left V 5 bases short and J 0 bases short, with 10 bases between. The CDR3 runs to 14 residues. Germline V gives CDR1 MNHEY, CDR2 SVGAGI. Assay used: immunoSEQ multiplex PCR; TCRdb lists only in-frame clones, some missing. The data hold more than 95,000 clones, with more than 70% observed a single time. The gene calls are TRBV6-5 and TRBJ1-1, with D hard to call. This sample comprised peripheral blood, obtained 28 days after the second AZD1222 dose. The sequence derives from an adult who received the AZD1222 COVID-19 vaccine. CDR3 residues: CASSTTAMNTEAFF. CDR3 in DNA: TGTGCCAGCAGTACCACGGCTATGAACACTGAAGCTTTCTTT.